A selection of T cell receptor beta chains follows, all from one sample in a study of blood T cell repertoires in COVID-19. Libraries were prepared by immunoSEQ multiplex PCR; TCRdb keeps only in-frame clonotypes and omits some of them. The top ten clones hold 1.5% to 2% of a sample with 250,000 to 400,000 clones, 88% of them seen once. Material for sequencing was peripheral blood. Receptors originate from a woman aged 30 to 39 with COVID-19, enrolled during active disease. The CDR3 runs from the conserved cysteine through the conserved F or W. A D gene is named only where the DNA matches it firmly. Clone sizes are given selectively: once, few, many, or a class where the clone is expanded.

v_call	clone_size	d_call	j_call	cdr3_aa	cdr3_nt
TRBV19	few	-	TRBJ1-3	CASSRDSSGNTIYF	TGTGCCAGTAGTAGAGACAGCTCTGGAAACACCATATATTTT
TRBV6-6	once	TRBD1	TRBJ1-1	CASSYGQGMDTEAFF	TGTGCCAGCAGTTACGGACAGGGAATGGACACTGAAGCTTTCTTT
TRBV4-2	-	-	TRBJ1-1	CASSHPRGVGAEAFF	TGTGCCAGCAGCCATCCACGGGGGGTAGGGGCTGAAGCTTTCTTT
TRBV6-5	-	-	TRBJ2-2	CASSYSTSSWELFF	TGTGCCAGCAGTTACTCCACTAGCTCGTGGGAGCTGTTTTTT
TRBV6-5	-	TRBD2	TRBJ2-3	CASTQSGLAGDTQYF	TGTGCCAGCACCCAAAGTGGGCTAGCGGGGGATACGCAGTATTTT
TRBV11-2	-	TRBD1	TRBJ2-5	CASSLWPGGHLGTQYF	TGTGCCAGCAGCTTATGGCCAGGGGGCCACCTTGGGACCCAGTACTTC
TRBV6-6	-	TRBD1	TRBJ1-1	CASSQGQGIRLGAFF	TGTGCCAGCAGTCAGGGACAGGGGATTCGTTTGGGAGCTTTCTTT
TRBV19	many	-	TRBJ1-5	CASSISQLDQPQHF	TGTGCCAGTAGTATCTCACAGCTCGATCAGCCCCAGCATTTT
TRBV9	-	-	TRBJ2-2	CASSVGQSTGELFF	TGTGCCAGCAGCGTAGGACAGAGCACCGGGGAGCTGTTTTTT
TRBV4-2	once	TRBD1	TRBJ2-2	CASSPQTGATGELFF	TGTGCCAGCAGCCCTCAGACAGGGGCGACCGGGGAGCTGTTTTTT
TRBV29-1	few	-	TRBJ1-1	CSYWRDAHTEAFF	TGCAGCTATTGGCGGGACGCTCACACTGAAGCTTTCTTT
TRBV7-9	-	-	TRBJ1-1	CASSLEQANTEAFF	TGTGCCAGCAGCTTAGAACAGGCGAACACTGAAGCTTTCTTT
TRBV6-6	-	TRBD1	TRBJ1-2	CASSERATGTHGYTF	TGTGCCAGCAGCGAACGAGCGACAGGGACTCATGGCTACACCTTC
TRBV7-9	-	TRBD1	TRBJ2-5	CASSLQGAQETQYF	TGTGCCAGCAGCTTGCAGGGGGCACAAGAGACCCAGTACTTC
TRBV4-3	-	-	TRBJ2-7	CASSQEWRGLLEQYF	TGCGCCAGCAGCCAAGAATGGAGGGGCTTGTTGGAGCAGTACTTC
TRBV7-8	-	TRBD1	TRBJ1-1	CASSLWDRGAEAFF	TGTGCCAGCAGCTTATGGGACAGGGGCGCTGAAGCTTTCTTT
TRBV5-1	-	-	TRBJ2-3	CASSLRQGTDTQYF	TGCGCCAGCAGCTTGAGGCAGGGCACAGATACGCAGTATTTT
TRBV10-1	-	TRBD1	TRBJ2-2	CASRTGYGELFF	TGCGCCAGCAGGACAGGGTACGGGGAGCTGTTTTTT
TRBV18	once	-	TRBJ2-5	CASSPGASQETQYF	TGTGCCAGCTCACCAGGGGCGAGTCAAGAGACCCAGTACTTC
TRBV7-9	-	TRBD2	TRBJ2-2	CASSQQSGGAGMNGELFF	TGTGCCAGCAGCCAGCAGAGCGGGGGGGCCGGAATGAACGGGGAGCTGTTTTTT
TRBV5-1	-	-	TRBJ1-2	CASSFGGAYGYTF	TGCGCCAGCAGCTTCGGAGGGGCCTATGGCTACACCTTC
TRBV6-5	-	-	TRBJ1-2	CASRPRAVNYGYTF	TGTGCCAGCAGGCCGCGCGCTGTTAACTATGGCTACACCTTC
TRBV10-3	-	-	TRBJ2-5	CAISESGLPAETQYF	TGTGCCATCAGTGAGTCCGGACTACCCGCGGAGACCCAGTACTTC
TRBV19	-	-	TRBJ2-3	CASTPIFERGTDTQYF	TGTGCCAGTACCCCCATCTTCGAGCGGGGCACAGATACGCAGTATTTT
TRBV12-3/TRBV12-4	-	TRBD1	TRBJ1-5	CASGTARNQPQHF	TGTGCCAGCGGGACAGCTCGCAATCAGCCCCAGCATTTT
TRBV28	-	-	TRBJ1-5	CASSTGHPSNQPQHF	TGTGCCAGCAGCACGGGACACCCTAGCAATCAGCCCCAGCATTTT
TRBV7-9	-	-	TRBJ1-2	CASSPRTLGGYTF	TGTGCCAGCAGCCCCAGGACACTGGGTGGCTACACCTTC
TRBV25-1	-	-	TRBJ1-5	CASSPPGNQPQHF	TGTGCCAGCAGCCCACCGGGGAATCAGCCCCAGCATTTT
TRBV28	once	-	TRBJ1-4	CASSPTVTNEKLFF	TGTGCCAGCAGCCCGACAGTTACTAATGAAAAACTGTTTTTT
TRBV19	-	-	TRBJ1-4	CASRGTPRVESATNEKLFF	TGTGCCAGTAGGGGGACACCGCGTGTGGAGTCGGCAACTAATGAAAAACTGTTTTTT
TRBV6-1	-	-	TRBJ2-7	CASSDFRGYEQYF	TGTGCCAGCAGTGATTTCAGGGGATACGAGCAGTACTTC
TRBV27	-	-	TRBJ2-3	CASSFTTPPDTQYF	TGTGCCAGCAGTTTTACTACCCCCCCAGATACGCAGTATTTT
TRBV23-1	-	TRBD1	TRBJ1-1	CASRLNRGAEAFF	TGCGCCAGCAGACTAAACAGGGGGGCAGAAGCTTTCTTT
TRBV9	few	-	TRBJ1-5	CASSDSGAQPQHF	TGTGCCAGCAGCGACTCAGGGGCTCAGCCCCAGCATTTT
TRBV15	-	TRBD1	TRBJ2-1	CATSKAPGQGYNEQFF	TGTGCCACCAGCAAAGCCCCGGGACAGGGGTACAATGAGCAGTTCTTC
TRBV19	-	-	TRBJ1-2	CASAPGANYGYTF	TGTGCCAGCGCACCGGGAGCTAACTATGGCTACACCTTC
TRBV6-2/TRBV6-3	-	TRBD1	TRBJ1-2	CASSYSARGNGYTF	TGTGCCAGCAGTTACTCAGCCAGGGGGAATGGCTACACCTTC
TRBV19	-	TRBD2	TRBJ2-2	CASASGTRGTGELFF	TGTGCCAGTGCCTCCGGGACTAGAGGCACCGGGGAGCTGTTTTTT
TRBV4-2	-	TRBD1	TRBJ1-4	CASSPGTGPTEKLFF	TGTGCCAGCAGCCCGGGGACAGGGCCTACTGAAAAACTGTTTTTT
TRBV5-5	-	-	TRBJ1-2	CASSLGGLPYLNYGYTF	TGTGCCAGCAGCTTGGGGGGGCTACCTTACCTTAACTATGGCTACACCTTC